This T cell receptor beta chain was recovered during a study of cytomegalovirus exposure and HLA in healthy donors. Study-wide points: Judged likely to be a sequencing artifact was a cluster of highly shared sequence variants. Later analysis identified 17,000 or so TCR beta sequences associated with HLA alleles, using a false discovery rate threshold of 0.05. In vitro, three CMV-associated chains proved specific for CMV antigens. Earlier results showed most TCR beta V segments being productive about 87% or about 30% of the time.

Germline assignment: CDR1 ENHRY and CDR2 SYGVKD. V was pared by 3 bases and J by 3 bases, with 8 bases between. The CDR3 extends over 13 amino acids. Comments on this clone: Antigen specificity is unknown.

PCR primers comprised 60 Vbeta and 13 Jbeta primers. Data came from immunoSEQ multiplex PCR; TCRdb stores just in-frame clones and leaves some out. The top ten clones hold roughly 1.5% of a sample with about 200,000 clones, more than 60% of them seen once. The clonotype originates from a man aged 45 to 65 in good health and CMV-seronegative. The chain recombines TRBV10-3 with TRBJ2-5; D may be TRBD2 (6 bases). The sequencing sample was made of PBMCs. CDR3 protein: CAISERLEETQYF. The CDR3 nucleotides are TGTGCCATCAGTGAAAGACTAGAAGAGACCCAGTACTTC.